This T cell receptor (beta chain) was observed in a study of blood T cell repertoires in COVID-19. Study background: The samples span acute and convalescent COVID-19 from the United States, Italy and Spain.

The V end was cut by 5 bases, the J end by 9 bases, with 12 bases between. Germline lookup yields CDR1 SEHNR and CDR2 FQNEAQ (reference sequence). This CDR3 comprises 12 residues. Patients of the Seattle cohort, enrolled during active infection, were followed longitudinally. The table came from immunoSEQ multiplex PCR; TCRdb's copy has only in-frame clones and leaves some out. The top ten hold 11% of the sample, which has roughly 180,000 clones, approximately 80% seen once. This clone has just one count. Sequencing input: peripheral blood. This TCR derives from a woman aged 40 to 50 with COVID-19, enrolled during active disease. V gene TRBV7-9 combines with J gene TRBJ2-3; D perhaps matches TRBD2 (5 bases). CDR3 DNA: TGTGCCAGCAGCACCGGGGTATTAACGCAGTATTTT. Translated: CASSTGVLTQYF.